Shown below are 7 T cell receptor beta chains from a single sample sequenced in a study of blood T cell repertoires in COVID-19. Clones were sequenced by immunoSEQ multiplex PCR, and TCRdb holds only the in-frame ones, with some missing. Of about 150,000 clones in the sample, 80% to 90% are singletons; the top ten hold roughly 3.5%. The specimen sequenced was peripheral blood. These receptors were taken from a man in his 70s with acute or convalescent COVID-19.

The V gene is TRBV19, the J gene TRBJ2-1, with 15 nucleotides matching TRBD2. Germline V CDR1 and CDR2: LNHDA, SQIVND (reference sequence). CDR3 length: 15 amino acids. V shed 5 bases and J 8 bases; nucleotides not matched to a gene: 4. CDR3 sequence (DNA): TGTGCCAGTAGTGCCGGACTAGCGGGAGGGGATGAGCAGTTCTTC. Translating gives CASSAGLAGGDEQFF. Based on the CDR3 plus reference TRBV19 and TRBJ2-1, the full variable domain is DGGITQSPKYLFRKEGQNVTLSCEQNLNHDAMYWYRQDPGQGLRLIYYSQIVNDFQKGDIAEGYSVSREKKESFPLTVTSAQKNPTAFYLCASSAGLAGGDEQFFGPGTRLTVL.

This chain connects TRBV7-9 to TRBJ2-1; D may be TRBD2 (6 bases). Germline V gene lookup returns CDR1 SEHNR and CDR2 FQNEAQ (reference sequence). V lost 5 bases, J lost 1 base, and 18 bases lay in between. This CDR3 spans 17 amino acids. In nucleotides, the CDR3 is TGTGCCAGCAGCCCAATCGGGATAGCGGATTCCTACAATGAGCAGTTCTTC. This encodes CASSPIGIADSYNEQFF.

Points on this clone: This specimen includes other DNA sequences encoding the same CDR3. This chain uses TRBV28 with TRBJ2-5; 10 positions match TRBD2. This CDR3 has 14 amino acids. The V gene end was trimmed by 5 bases and the J gene end by 2 bases; junction bases not matched to a gene: 2. The germline CDR1 and CDR2 sequences are MDHEN and SYDVKM. Here the CDR3 reads CASSLAGVQETQYF. The CDR3 coding sequence is TGTGCCAGCAGTCTAGCGGGAGTACAAGAGACCCAGTACTTC. The whole variable domain, remainder taken from reference TRBV28 and TRBJ2-5, is DVKVTQSSRYLVKRTGEKVFLECVQDMDHENMFWYRQDPGLGLRLIYFSYDVKMKEKGDIPEGYSVSREKKERFSLILESASTNQTSMYLCASSLAGVQETQYFGPGTRLLVL.

The V and J genes are TRBV5-4 and TRBJ1-3; D ambiguous. The CDR3 covers 14 residues. V lost 0 bases and J 0 bases, leaving 4 bases between the germline ends. The germline gives CDR1 SGHNT, CDR2 YYREEE (reference sequence). CDR3 in amino acids: CASSLEHSGNTIYF. CDR3 DNA: TGTGCCAGCAGCTTGGAACACTCTGGAAACACCATATATTTT.

This rearrangement joins TRBV12-5 to TRBJ1-4; D call uncertain. The CDR3 extends over 14 amino acids. Trimming took 1 base from V and 8 from J, leaving 11 bases between them. Looked up from germline, CDR1 is LGHNT and CDR2 is FRNRAP. CDR3 amino acids: CASGLGGPGEKLFF. Written as DNA, the CDR3 is TGTGCTAGTGGTTTGGGAGGGCCAGGCGAAAAACTGTTTTTT.

The chain has TRBV4-2 and TRBJ2-7, with 9 bases that match TRBD2. After removal of 0 bases from V and 4 bases from J, the junction contained 7 bases not matched to a gene. The CDR3 is made up of 16 amino acids. CDR1 and CDR2 from the germline V gene are LGHNA and YNFKEQ. The CDR3 DNA reads TGTGCCAGCAGCCAAGATAGGGCTAGCGGGAATTACGAGCAGTACTTC. Its translation is CASSQDRASGNYEQYF.

Written as DNA, the CDR3 is TGTGCCAGCAGTTCCGGGACAGGGGGATTTACAGATACGCAGTATTTT. Amino acids: CASSSGTGGFTDTQYF. The chain joins TRBV28 to TRBJ2-3, with TRBD1 matching 11 bases. The CDR3 length is 16 residues. V lost 4 bases to trimming and J lost 3 bases; unmatched junction nucleotides: 6. Germline V gives CDR1 MDHEN, CDR2 SYDVKM.